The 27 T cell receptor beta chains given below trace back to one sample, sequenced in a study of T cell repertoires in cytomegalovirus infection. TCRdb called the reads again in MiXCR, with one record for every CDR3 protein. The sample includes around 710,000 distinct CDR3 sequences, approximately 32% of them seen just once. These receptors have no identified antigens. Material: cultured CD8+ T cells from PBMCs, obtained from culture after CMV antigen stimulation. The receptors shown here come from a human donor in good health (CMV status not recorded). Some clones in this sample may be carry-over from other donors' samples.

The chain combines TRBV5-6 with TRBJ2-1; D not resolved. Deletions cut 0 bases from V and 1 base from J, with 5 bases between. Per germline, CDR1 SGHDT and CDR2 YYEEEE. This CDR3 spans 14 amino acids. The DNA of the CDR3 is TGTGCCAGCAGCTTGGAACAGTCCTACAATGAGCAGTTCTTC. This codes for CASSLEQSYNEQFF.

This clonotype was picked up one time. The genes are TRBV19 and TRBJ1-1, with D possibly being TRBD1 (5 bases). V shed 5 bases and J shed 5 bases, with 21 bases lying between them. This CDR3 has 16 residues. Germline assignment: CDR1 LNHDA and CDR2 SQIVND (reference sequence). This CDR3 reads CASSSFRATEGTEAFF. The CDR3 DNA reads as TGTGCCAGTAGTTCTTTCCGGGCTACGGAGGGGACTGAAGCTTTCTTT.

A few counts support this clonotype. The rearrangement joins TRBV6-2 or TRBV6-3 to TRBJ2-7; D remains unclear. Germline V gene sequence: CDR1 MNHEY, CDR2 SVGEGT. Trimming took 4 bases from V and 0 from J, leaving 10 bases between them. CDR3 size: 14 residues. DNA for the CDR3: TGTGCCAGCAGTTTCGATGCCTTCTCCTACGAGCAGTACGTC. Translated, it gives CASSFDAFSYEQYV.

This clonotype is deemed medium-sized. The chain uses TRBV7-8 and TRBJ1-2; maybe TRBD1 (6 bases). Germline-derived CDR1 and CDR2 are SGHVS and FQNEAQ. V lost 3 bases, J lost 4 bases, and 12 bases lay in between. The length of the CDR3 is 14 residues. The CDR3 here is CASSFPGEGYGYTF. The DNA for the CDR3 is TGTGCCAGCAGCTTCCCAGGGGAGGGCTATGGCTACACCTTC. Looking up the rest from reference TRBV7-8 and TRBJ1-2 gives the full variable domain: GAGVSQSPRYKVAKRGQDVALRCDPISGHVSLFWYQQALGQGPEFLTYFQNEAQLDKSGLPSDRFFAERPEGSVSTLKIQRTQQEDSAVYLCASSFPGEGYGYTFGSGTRLTVV.

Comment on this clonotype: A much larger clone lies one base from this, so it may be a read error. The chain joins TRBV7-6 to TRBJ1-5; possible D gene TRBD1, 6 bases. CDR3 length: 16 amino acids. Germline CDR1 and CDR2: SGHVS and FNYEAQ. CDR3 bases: TGTACCAGCAGCTTAGCCGGGGGGGCGCGCAATCAGCCCCAGCATTTT. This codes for CTSSLAGGARNQPQHF. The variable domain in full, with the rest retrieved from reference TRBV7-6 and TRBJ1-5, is GAGVSQSPRYKVTKRGQDVALRCDPISGHVSLYWYRQALGQGPEFLTYFNYEAQQDKSGLPNDRFSAERPEGSISTLTIQRTEQRDSAMYRCTSSLAGGARNQPQHFGDGTRLSIL.

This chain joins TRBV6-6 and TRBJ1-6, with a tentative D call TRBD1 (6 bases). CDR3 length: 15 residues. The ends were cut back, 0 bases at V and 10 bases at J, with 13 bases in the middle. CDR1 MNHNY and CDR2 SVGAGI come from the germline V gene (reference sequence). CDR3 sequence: CASSYSDSQGSPLHF. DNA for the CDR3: TGTGCCAGCAGTTACTCGGACAGCCAGGGGTCACCCCTCCACTTT.

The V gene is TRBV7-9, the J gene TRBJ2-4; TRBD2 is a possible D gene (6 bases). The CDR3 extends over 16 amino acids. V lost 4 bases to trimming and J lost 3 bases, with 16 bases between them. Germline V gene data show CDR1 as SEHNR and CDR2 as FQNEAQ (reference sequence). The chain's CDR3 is CASSSAEGRDKNIQYF. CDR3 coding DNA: TGTGCCAGCAGCTCGGCGGAGGGCAGGGACAAAAACATTCAGTACTTC.

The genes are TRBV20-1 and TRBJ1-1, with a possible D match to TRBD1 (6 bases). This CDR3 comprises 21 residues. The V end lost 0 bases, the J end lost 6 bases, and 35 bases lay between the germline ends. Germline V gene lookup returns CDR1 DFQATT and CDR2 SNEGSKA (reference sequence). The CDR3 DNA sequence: TGCAGTGCTAGAGAGGGGACTGGAATCCGGGACAAAGGCCTGCTGGGACCTGAAGCTTTCTTT. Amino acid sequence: CSAREGTGIRDKGLLGPEAFF.

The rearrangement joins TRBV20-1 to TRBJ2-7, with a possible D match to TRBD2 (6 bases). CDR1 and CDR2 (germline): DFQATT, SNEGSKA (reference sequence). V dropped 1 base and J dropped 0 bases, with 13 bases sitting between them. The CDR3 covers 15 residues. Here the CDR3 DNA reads TGCAGTGCTAGAGTACCATTCGGGAGCTCCTACGAGCAGTACGTC. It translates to CSARVPFGSSYEQYV.

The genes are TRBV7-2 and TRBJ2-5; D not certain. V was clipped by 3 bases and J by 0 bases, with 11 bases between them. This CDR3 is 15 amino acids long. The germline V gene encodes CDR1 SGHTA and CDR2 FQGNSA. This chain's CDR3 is CASSFGIQYQETQYF. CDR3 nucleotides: TGTGCCAGCAGCTTTGGGATTCAGTACCAAGAGACCCAGTACTTC.

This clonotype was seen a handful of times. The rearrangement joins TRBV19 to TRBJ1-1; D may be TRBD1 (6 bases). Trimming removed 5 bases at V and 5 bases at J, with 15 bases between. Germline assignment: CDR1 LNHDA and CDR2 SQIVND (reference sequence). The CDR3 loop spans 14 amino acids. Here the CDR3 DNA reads TGTGCCAGTAGTTTTTACACAGGGTCAACTGAAGCTTTCTTT. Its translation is CASSFYTGSTEAFF.

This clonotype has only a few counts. The CDR3 nucleotides are TGTGCCAGCAGTTCCCTCTATACAGGGGCGAACACTGAAGCTTTCTTT. This translates into CASSSLYTGANTEAFF. V usage is TRBV27 and J usage is TRBJ1-1; 7 bases agree with TRBD1. Trimming cost V 4 bases and J 1 base; bases outside gene matches: 9. This CDR3 has 16 amino acids. Germline-derived CDR1 and CDR2 are MNHEY and SMNVEV (reference sequence).

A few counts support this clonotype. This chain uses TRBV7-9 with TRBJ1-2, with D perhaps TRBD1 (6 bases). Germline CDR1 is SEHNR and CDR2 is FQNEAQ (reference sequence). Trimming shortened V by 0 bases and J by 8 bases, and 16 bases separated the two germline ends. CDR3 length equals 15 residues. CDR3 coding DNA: TGTGCCAGCAGCTTAGCCTCAGGGGAGGGGAAAGGCTACACCTTC. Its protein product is CASSLASGEGKGYTF.

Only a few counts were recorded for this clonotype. The CDR3 loop is CASSDSHDWALHF. The CDR3 DNA is TGTGCCAGCAGTGACTCACATGATTGGGCCCTCCACTTT. The rearrangement joins TRBV25-1 to TRBJ1-6, with D unclear. The CDR3 runs to 13 residues. V was cut by 3 bases and J by 14 bases, with 14 bases left in between. The germline gives CDR1 MGHDK, CDR2 SYGVNS. Combining the CDR3 with reference TRBV25-1 and TRBJ1-6 gives the whole variable domain EADIYQTPRYLVIGTGKKITLECSQTMGHDKMYWYQQDPGMELHLIHYSYGVNSTEKGDLSSESTVSRIRTEHFPLTLESARPSHTSQYLCASSDSHDWALHFGNGTRLTVT.

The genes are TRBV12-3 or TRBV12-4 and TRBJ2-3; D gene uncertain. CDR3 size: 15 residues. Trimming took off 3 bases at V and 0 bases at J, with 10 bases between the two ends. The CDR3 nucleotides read TGTGCCAGCAGTTTTAACGCACGGAGCACAGATACGCAGTATTTT. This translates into CASSFNARSTDTQYF.

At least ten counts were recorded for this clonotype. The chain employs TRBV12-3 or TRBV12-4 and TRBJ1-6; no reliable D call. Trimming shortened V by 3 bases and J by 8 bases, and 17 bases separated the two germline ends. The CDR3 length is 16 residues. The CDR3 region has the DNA TGTGCCAGCAGTTTTGTTCTGGAGAAAATGGATTCACCCCTCCACTTT. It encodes CASSFVLEKMDSPLHF.

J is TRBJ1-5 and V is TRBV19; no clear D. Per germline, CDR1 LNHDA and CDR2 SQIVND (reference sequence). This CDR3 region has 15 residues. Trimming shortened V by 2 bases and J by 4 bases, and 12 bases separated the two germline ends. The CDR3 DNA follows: TGTGCCAGTAGTATAACAGCTCACGGGAATCAGCCCCAGCATTTT. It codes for CASSITAHGNQPQHF.

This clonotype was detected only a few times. The CDR3 bases are TGTGCCAGCAGTTATGGTAGCGGGGGCCCCCTGGCCCAGTACTTC. Amino acids: CASSYGSGGPLAQYF. The J gene is TRBJ2-5, the V gene TRBV12-3 or TRBV12-4, with 9 bases lining up with TRBD2. Unmatched junction bases numbered 12, after V lost 4 bases and J lost 9 bases. This CDR3 has 15 amino acids.

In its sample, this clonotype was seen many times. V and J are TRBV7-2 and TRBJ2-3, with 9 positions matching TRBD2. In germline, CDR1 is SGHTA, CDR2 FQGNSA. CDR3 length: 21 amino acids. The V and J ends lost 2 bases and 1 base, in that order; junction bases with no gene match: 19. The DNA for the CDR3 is TGTGCCAGCAGCTTACCGGCTAGCGGGGCCCTCCCGATGGGTGGCACAGATACGCAGTATTTT. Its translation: CASSLPASGALPMGGTDTQYF.

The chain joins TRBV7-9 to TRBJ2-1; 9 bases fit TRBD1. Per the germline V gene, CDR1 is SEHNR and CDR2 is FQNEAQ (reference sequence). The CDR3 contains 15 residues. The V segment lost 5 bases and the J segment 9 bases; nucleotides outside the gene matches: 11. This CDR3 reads CASSPRDRETGEQFF. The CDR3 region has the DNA TGTGCCAGCAGCCCCCGGGACAGGGAAACCGGTGAGCAGTTCTTC.

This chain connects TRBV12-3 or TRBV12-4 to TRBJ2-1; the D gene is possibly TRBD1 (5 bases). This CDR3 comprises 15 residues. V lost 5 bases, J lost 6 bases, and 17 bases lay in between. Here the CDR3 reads CASSPSKAGSNEQFF. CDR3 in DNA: TGTGCCAGCAGTCCCTCGAAGGCAGGGTCCAATGAGCAGTTCTTC.

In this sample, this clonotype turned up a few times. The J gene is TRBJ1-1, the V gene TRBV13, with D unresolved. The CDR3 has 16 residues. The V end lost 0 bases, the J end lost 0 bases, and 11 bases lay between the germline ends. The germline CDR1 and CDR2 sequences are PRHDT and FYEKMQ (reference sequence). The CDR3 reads CASSLGVRRMNTEAFF. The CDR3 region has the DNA TGTGCCAGCAGCTTAGGGGTAAGGAGAATGAACACTGAAGCTTTCTTT.

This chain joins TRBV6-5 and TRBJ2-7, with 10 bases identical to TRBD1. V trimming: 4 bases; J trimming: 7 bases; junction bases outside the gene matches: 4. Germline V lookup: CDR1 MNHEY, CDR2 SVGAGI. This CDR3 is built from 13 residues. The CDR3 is CASSWTGGSEQYF. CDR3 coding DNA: TGTGCCAGCAGTTGGACAGGGGGGAGTGAGCAGTACTTC.

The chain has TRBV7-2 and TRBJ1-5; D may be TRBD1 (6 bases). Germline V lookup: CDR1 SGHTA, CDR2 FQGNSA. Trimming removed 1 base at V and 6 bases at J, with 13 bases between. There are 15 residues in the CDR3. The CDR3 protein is CTSSLDGGKGQPQHF. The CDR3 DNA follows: TGTACCAGCAGCTTAGACGGGGGCAAGGGTCAGCCCCAGCATTTT.

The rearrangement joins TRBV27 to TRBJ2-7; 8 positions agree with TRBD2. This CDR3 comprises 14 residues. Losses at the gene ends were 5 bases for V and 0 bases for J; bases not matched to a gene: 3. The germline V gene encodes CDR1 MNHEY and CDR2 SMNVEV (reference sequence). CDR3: CASSRGGPSYEQYF. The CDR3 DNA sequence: TGTGCCAGCAGTCGGGGGGGGCCCTCCTACGAGCAGTACTTC.

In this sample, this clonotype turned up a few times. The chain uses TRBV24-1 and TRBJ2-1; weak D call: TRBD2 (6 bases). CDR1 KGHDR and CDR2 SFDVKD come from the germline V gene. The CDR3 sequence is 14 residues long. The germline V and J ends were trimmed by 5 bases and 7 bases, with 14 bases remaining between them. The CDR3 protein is CATSVAERGNEQFF. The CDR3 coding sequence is TGTGCCACCAGTGTGGCTGAACGGGGGAATGAGCAGTTCTTC.

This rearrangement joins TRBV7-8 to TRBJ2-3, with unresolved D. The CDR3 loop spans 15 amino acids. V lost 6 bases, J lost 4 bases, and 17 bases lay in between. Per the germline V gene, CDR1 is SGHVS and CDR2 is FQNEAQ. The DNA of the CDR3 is TGTGCCAGCAGTACAACGGAATCCCAAGCAGATACGCAGTATTTT. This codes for CASSTTESQADTQYF.